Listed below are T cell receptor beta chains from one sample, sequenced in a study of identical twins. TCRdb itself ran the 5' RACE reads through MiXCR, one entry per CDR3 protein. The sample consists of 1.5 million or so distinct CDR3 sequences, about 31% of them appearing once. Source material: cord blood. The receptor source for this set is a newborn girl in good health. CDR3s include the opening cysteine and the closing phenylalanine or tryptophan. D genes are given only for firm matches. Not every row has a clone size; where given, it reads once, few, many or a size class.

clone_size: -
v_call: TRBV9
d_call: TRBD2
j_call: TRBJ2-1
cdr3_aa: CASSVVLAGHYNEQFF
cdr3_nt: TGTGCCAGCAGCGTAGTACTAGCGGGGCACTACAATGAGCAGTTCTTC

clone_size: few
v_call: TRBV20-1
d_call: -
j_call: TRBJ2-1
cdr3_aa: CSAASSDEQFF
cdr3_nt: TGCAGTGCCGCTTCTAGCGATGAGCAGTTCTTC

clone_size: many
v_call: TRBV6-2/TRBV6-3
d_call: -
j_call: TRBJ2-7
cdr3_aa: CASGNSYEQYF
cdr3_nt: TGTGCCAGCGGCAACTCCTACGAGCAGTACTTC

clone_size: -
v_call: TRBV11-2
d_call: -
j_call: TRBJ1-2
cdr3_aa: CASSLEPPAEDGYTF
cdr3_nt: TGTGCCAGCAGCTTAGAGCCCCCAGCCGAGGATGGCTACACCTTC

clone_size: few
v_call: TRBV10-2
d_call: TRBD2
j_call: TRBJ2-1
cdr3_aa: CASSEQASGANEQFF
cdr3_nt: TGCGCCAGCAGTGAGCAGGCTAGCGGGGCGAATGAGCAGTTCTTC

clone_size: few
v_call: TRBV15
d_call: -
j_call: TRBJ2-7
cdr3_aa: CATSRDEVISYNEQYF
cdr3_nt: TGTGCCACCAGCAGAGATGAGGTGATCTCCTACAATGAGCAGTACTTC

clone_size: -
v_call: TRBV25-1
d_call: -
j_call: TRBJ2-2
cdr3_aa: CASSELGLEGSRELFF
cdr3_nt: TGTGCCAGCAGTGAATTGGGGCTCGAGGGGTCGAGGGAGCTGTTTTTT

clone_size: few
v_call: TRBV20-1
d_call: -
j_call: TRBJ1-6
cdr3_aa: CSARGGTNSPLHF
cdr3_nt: TGCAGTGCTAGGGGGGGGACTAATTCACCCCTCCACTTT

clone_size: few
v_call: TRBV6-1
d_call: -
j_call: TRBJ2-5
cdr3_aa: CASSDFRQETQYF
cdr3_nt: TGTGCCAGCAGTGATTTCAGGCAAGAGACCCAGTACTTC

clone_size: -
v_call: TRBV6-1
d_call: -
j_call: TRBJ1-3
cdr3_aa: CASRETQAASIYF
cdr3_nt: TGTGCCAGCAGGGAAACACAGGCAGCGTCCATATATTTT

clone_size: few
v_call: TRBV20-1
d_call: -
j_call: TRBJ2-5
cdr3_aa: CSARVPGRETQYF
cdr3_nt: TGCAGTGCTAGAGTCCCTGGACGAGAGACCCAGTACTTC

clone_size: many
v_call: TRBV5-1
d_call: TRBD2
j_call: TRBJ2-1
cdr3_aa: CASSLAGTSGSVEFF
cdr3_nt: TGCGCCAGCAGCTTGGCGGGGACTAGCGGGAGTGTGGAGTTCTTC

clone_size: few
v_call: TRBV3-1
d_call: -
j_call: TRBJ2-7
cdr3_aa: CASSPRQEGEQYF
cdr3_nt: TGTGCCAGCAGCCCCCGCCAGGAGGGCGAGCAGTACTTC

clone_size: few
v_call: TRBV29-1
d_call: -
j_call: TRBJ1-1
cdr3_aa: CSVDAGTNTEAFF
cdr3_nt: TGCAGCGTTGACGCAGGCACTAACACTGAAGCTTTCTTT

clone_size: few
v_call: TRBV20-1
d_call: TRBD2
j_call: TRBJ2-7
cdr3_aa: CSARDGSGNNEQYF
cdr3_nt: TGCAGTGCTAGAGATGGGAGCGGGAATAACGAGCAGTACTTC

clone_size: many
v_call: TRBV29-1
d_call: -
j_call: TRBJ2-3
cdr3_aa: CSARGAITDTQYF
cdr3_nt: TGCAGCGCCCGGGGGGCCATCACAGATACGCAGTATTTT

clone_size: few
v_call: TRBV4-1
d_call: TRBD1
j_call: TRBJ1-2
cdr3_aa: CASSQVLGQGYGYTF
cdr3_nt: TGCGCCAGCAGCCAAGTATTGGGACAGGGGTATGGCTACACCTTC

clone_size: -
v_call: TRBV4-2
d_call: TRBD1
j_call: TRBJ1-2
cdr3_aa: CASSQVGPRGVDGYTF
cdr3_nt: TGTGCCAGCAGCCAAGTTGGTCCCAGGGGGGTTGATGGCTACACCTTC

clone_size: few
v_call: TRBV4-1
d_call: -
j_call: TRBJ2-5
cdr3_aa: CASSQARQETQYF
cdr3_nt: TGCGCCAGCAGCCAAGCCAGGCAAGAGACCCAGTACTTC

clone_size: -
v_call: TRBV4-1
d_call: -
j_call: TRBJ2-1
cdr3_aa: CASSPVLRTQSYNEQFF
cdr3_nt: TGCGCCAGCAGCCCAGTATTGCGGACCCAGTCCTACAATGAGCAGTTCTTC

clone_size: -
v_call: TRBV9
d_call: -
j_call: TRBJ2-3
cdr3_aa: CASSSRLSTNTQYF
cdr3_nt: TGTGCCAGCAGCTCCCGACTTAGCACAAATACGCAGTATTTT

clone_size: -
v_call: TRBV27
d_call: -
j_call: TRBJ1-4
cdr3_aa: CASSLGDSSRNEKLFF
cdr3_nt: TGTGCCAGCAGTCTCGGAGACAGTTCCCGAAATGAAAAACTGTTTTTT

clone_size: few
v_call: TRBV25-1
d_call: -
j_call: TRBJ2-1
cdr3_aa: CASSDRSRLNEQFF
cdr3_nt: TGTGCCAGCAGTGACAGGAGCAGGCTTAATGAGCAGTTCTTC

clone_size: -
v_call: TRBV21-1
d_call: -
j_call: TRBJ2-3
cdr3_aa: CASSKEHTRWEDTQYF
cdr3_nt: TGTGCCAGCAGCAAGGAGCATACACGGTGGGAAGATACGCAGTATTTT

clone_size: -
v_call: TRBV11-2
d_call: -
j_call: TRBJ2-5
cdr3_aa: CASSSLMMPYF
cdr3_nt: TGTGCCAGCAGCTCGCTCATGATGCCGTACTTC

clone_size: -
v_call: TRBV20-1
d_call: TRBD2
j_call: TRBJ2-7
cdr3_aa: CSASSASGGNTYEQYF
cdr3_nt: TGCAGTGCTAGTTCGGCTAGCGGGGGGAATACCTACGAGCAGTACTTC

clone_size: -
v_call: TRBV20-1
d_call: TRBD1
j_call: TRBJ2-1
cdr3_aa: CSATPDRANEQFF
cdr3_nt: TGCAGTGCTACTCCGGACAGGGCCAATGAGCAGTTCTTC

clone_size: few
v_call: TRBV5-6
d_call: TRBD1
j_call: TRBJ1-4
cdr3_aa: CASSVGTGNEKLFF
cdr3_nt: TGTGCCAGCAGCGTAGGGACAGGGAATGAAAAACTGTTTTTT

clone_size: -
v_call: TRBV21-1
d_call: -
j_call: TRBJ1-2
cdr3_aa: CASSKRERELNYGYTF
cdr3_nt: TGTGCCAGCAGCAAAAGGGAACGGGAACTTAACTATGGCTACACCTTC

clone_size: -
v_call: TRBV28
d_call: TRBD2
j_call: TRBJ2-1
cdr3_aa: CASSPKLAADNEQFF
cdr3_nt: TGTGCCAGCAGTCCTAAACTAGCGGCGGACAATGAGCAGTTCTTC

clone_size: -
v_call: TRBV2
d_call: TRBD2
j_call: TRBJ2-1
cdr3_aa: CASSDPTSGRRYNEQFF
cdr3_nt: TGTGCCAGCAGTGATCCGACTAGCGGGAGGAGGTACAATGAGCAGTTCTTC

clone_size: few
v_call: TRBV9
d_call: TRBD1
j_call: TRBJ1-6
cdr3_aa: CASSTRTGYNSPLHF
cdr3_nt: TGTGCCAGCAGCACACGGACAGGGTATAATTCACCCCTCCACTTT

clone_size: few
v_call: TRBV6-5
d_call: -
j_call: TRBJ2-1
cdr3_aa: CASSSRMGLDNEQFF
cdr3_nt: TGTGCCAGCAGTTCCCGGATGGGGCTAGACAATGAGCAGTTCTTC

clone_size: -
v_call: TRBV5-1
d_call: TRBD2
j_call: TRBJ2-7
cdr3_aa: CASSLTNLAGAYNEQYF
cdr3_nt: TGCGCCAGCAGCTTGACCAACCTAGCGGGGGCCTACAATGAGCAGTACTTC

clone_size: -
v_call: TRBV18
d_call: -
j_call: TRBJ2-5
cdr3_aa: CASSMGFQETQYF
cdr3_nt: TGTGCCAGCTCAATGGGTTTCCAAGAGACCCAGTACTTC

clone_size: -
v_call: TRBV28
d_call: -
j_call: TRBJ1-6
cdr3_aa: CASTIFDIDNSPPHF
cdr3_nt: TGTGCCAGCACCATTTTCGACATTGATAATTCACCCCCCCACTTT